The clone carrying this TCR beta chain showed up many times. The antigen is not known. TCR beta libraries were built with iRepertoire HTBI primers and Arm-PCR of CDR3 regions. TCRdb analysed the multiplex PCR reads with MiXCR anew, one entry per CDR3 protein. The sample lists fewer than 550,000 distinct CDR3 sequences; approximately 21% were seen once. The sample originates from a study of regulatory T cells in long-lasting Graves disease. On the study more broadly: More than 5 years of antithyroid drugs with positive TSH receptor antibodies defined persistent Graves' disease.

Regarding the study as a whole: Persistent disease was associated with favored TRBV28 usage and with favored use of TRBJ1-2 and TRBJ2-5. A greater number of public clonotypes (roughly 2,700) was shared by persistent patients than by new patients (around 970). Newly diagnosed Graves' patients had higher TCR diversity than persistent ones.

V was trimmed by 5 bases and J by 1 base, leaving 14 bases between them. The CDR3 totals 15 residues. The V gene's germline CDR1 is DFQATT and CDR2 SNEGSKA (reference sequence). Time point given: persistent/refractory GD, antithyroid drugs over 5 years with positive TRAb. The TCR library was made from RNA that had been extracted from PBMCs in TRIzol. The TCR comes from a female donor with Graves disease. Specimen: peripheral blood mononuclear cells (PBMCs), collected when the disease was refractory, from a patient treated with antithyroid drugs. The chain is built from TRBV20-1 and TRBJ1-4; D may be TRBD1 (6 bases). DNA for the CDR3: TGCAGTGCTCTTTATTCAGGGGAAACTAATGAAAAACTGTTTTTT. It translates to CSALYSGETNEKLFF.